The 23 T cell receptor beta chains presented below share a single source sample, sequenced in a study of shared clonotypes between healthy human individuals. Only in-frame clones appear in the TCRdb table, and some are missing; sequencing was by immunoSEQ multiplex PCR. The table includes about 2.3 million clones, approximately 95% detected once. Sequencing was done on a sample of naive CD4+ T cells from PBMCs. The subset here: CD45RA+ positively selected. The receptors come from a man aged 18 to 30 in good health. Some clones in this sample may be carry-over from other donors' samples.

The chain combines TRBV19 with TRBJ2-5; 9 nucleotides match TRBD2. V dropped 3 bases and J dropped 3; count of bases not matched to a gene: 5. Germline CDR1 reads LNHDA; CDR2 reads SQIVND (reference sequence). The CDR3 runs 15 residues. Here the CDR3 reads CASSITSGRKETQYF. Here the CDR3 DNA reads TGTGCCAGTAGTATTACCAGCGGGAGGAAAGAGACCCAGTACTTC.

The rearrangement uses TRBV10-3 and TRBJ1-1, with 7 bases fitting TRBD1. Germline-derived CDR1 and CDR2 are ENHRY and SYGVKD. CDR3 length: 12 amino acids. With 5 bases clipped from V and 6 bases from J, the junction kept 3 bases outside the gene matches. This CDR3 reads CAISYRGAEAFF. CDR3 DNA sequence: TGTGCCATCAGTTACAGGGGCGCTGAAGCTTTCTTT.

This rearrangement joins TRBV11-3 to TRBJ2-1; D gene ambiguous. V was cut by 6 bases and J by 4 bases, with 10 bases left in between. This CDR3 has 13 amino acids. In germline, CDR1 is SGHNT, CDR2 YENEEA. The CDR3 region is CASSLTGYNEQFF. The CDR3 DNA follows: TGTGCCAGCAGTTTGACGGGTTACAATGAGCAGTTCTTC.

The chain has TRBV28 and TRBJ1-1, with 7 nucleotides matching TRBD1. CDR3 length: 15 residues. The trim removed 5 bases at V and 1 base at J, leaving 7 bases unmatched. CDR1 and CDR2 from the germline V gene are MDHEN and SYDVKM. This CDR3 is CASSNPRQGNTEAFF. In DNA form, the CDR3 reads TGTGCCAGCAGTAACCCCCGACAGGGGAACACTGAAGCTTTCTTT.

V usage is TRBV7-9 and J usage is TRBJ2-4; D is possibly TRBD2 (6 bases). Trimming removed 1 base at V and 0 bases at J, with 10 bases between. Germline V CDR1 and CDR2: SEHNR, FQNEAQ (reference sequence). The CDR3 consists of 16 residues. The CDR3 DNA follows: TGTGCCAGCAGCTTAGTGGGACTGTTAGCCAAAAACATTCAGTACTTC. It translates to CASSLVGLLAKNIQYF.

The CDR3 DNA follows: TGCGCCAGCGCGAAGACCTTGGGACATGAGGAAAAACTGTTTTTT. Translation: CASAKTLGHEEKLFF. The chain couples TRBV5-1 to TRBJ1-4; D is perhaps TRBD1 (6 bases). There are 15 residues in the CDR3. Germline V gene lookup returns CDR1 SGHRS and CDR2 YFSETQ. The V gene lost 7 bases and the J gene lost 8 bases, with 21 bases spanning the gap.

The chain uses TRBV6-1 and TRBJ2-2; D is unclear. V gave up 7 bases and J gave up 1 base, with 13 bases separating them. CDR3 length: 15 amino acids. Germline values: CDR1 MNHNS, CDR2 SASEGT. The CDR3, as DNA: TGTGCCAGCAATCCAATGTGGGGGAACACCGGGGAGCTGTTTTTT. Protein sequence: CASNPMWGNTGELFF.

This clone was seen just once. The rearrangement joins TRBV10-3 to TRBJ2-2; 8 bases are shared with TRBD1. This CDR3 region has 14 residues. From germline, CDR1 is ENHRY and CDR2 SYGVKD. V lost 7 bases, J lost 0 bases, and 1 base stayed unmatched. The CDR3 region has the DNA TGTGCCATCATGGGACAGGCGAACACCGGGGAGCTGTTTTTT. Residues: CAIMGQANTGELFF.

The rearrangement joins TRBV2 to TRBJ2-1, with D tentatively TRBD1 or TRBD2 (5 bases each). V lost 1 base and J lost 2, with 12 bases in between. Germline assignment: CDR1 SNHLY and CDR2 FYNNEI. The CDR3 totals 16 residues. The CDR3 spells CASSEVVGVAYNEQFF. CDR3 coding DNA: TGTGCCAGCAGTGAAGTTGTGGGGGTCGCCTACAATGAGCAGTTCTTC.

The CDR3 DNA follows: TGTGCCAGCAGCCAGGGGACCAACTATGGCTACACCTTC. Its translation is CASSQGTNYGYTF. The chain links TRBV7-3 to TRBJ1-2; a weak D match, TRBD1 (6 bases). CDR3 size: 13 residues. Trimming pared 5 bases from V and 2 bases from J, leaving 9 bases between. The germline V gene has CDR1 SGHTA and CDR2 FQGTGA.

The chain is built from TRBV28 and TRBJ1-5, with D hard to call. V was shortened by 5 bases and J by 7 bases, with 9 bases between the two germline ends. The CDR3 is made up of 12 amino acids. Germline values: CDR1 MDHEN, CDR2 SYDVKM. The CDR3 DNA reads TGTGCCAGCAGTCCCCAAGGGCAGCCCCAGCATTTT. Translated: CASSPQGQPQHF.

The chain carries TRBV28 and TRBJ2-6; D remains unclear. V lost 11 bases and J lost 0, with 2 bases in between. From germline, CDR1 is MDHEN and CDR2 SYDVKM. The CDR3 has 11 amino acids. In DNA form, the CDR3 reads TGTGCCCCCTCTGGGGCCAACGTCCTGACTTTC. Protein: CAPSGANVLTF.

V is TRBV9 and J is TRBJ1-3; 11 bases map to TRBD1. V was clipped by 2 bases and J by 3 bases; unmatched bases: 7. Germline values: CDR1 SGDLS, CDR2 YYNGEE. The CDR3 is 17 amino acids. The CDR3 here is CASSVTSGTGGGNTIYF. The CDR3 DNA reads as TGTGCCAGCAGCGTTACTTCCGGGACAGGGGGTGGAAACACCATATATTTT.

The V gene is TRBV6-4, the J gene TRBJ2-7; TRBD1 aligns across 12 bases. The CDR3 totals 19 residues. V gave up 3 bases and J gave up 2 bases; unmatched junction bases: 14. The germline CDR1 and CDR2 sequences are MRHNA and SNTAGT. The CDR3 sequence is CASSEMEGDRGPLPYEQYF. The DNA of the CDR3 is TGTGCCAGCAGTGAGATGGAGGGGGACAGGGGGCCCCTTCCCTACGAGCAGTACTTC.

The chain carries TRBV18 and TRBJ2-7, with 16 bases matching TRBD2. V was pared by 3 bases and J by 6 bases, with 11 bases of the junction left unmatched. CDR1 and CDR2 from the germline V gene are KGHSH and LQKENI. The CDR3 consists of 18 residues. The CDR3 protein is CASSPPGLAGGTPSEQYF. Here the CDR3 DNA reads TGTGCCAGCTCACCTCCGGGACTAGCGGGAGGGACTCCCTCCGAGCAGTACTTC.

The chain carries TRBV19 and TRBJ2-2; no firm D call. Trimming stripped 5 bases from V and 0 bases from J, with 7 bases between. CDR3 length equals 14 residues. Looked up from germline, CDR1 is LNHDA and CDR2 is SQIVND (reference sequence). CDR3 sequence: CASSLYTNTGELFF. In nucleotides, the CDR3 is TGTGCCAGTAGTCTTTATACGAACACCGGGGAGCTGTTTTTT.

The chain uses TRBV9 and TRBJ2-5, with a possible D match to TRBD1 (5 bases). This CDR3 spans 15 amino acids. Deletions cut 7 bases from V and 4 bases from J, with 20 bases between. Germline values: CDR1 SGDLS, CDR2 YYNGEE. The CDR3, as DNA: TGTGCCAGCGCCTCTTCCCCCGCAGGGTTAGAGACCCAGTACTTC. Translating gives CASASSPAGLETQYF.

The chain carries TRBV5-5 and TRBJ1-5; D is undetermined. V was pared by 1 base and J by 7 bases, with 12 bases between. CDR3 length: 14 residues. Germline CDR1 reads SGHKS; CDR2 reads YYEKEE (reference sequence). In DNA, the CDR3 is TGTGCCAGCAGCTTGTGGGGATTAGGCCAGCCCCAGCATTTT. Its protein is CASSLWGLGQPQHF.

A single count supports this clone. This chain links TRBV18 with TRBJ2-3; the D gene is possibly TRBD1 (5 bases). Looked up from germline, CDR1 is KGHSH and CDR2 is LQKENI. Trimming pared 2 bases from V and 0 bases from J, leaving 12 bases between. The CDR3 runs 16 residues. The CDR3 sequence: CASSPGAFASTDTQYF. The CDR3 nucleotides are TGTGCCAGCTCACCAGGGGCCTTCGCTAGCACAGATACGCAGTATTTT.

This chain uses TRBV9 with TRBJ1-3; possible D gene TRBD1, 6 bases. V was shortened by 4 bases and J by 4 bases, with 18 bases between the two germline ends. The CDR3 totals 16 residues. Germline CDR1 is SGDLS and CDR2 is YYNGEE. The CDR3 reads CASSSLSAGAGNTIYF. CDR3 nucleotide sequence: TGTGCCAGCAGCTCCCTCTCAGCAGGGGCCGGAAACACCATATATTTT.

V and J are TRBV19 and TRBJ1-4; D is ambiguous. This CDR3 comprises 16 residues. CDR1 and CDR2 (germline): LNHDA, SQIVND (reference sequence). V dropped 1 base and J dropped 0 bases, with 9 bases sitting between them. This CDR3 is CASSIARSPTNEKLFF. DNA of the CDR3: TGTGCCAGTAGTATAGCCCGGTCGCCAACTAATGAAAAACTGTTTTTT. The full variable domain, with the rest looked up from reference TRBV19 and TRBJ1-4, is DGGITQSPKYLFRKEGQNVTLSCEQNLNHDAMYWYRQDPGQGLRLIYYSQIVNDFQKGDIAEGYSVSREKKESFPLTVTSAQKNPTAFYLCASSIARSPTNEKLFFGSGTQLSVL.

This clone was counted once. V usage is TRBV5-1 and J usage is TRBJ1-4; 9 bases fit TRBD1. After removal of 4 bases from V and 1 base from J, the junction contained 8 bases not matched to a gene. The CDR3 totals 17 residues. Germline values: CDR1 SGHRS, CDR2 YFSETQ. CDR3 amino acids: CASSLIDRGVTNEKLFF. CDR3 sequence (DNA): TGCGCCAGCAGCCTTATCGACAGGGGGGTAACTAATGAAAAACTGTTTTTT. The entire variable domain, with the rest obtained from reference TRBV5-1 and TRBJ1-4, is as follows: KAGVTQTPRYLIKTRGQQVTLSCSPISGHRSVSWYQQTPGQGLQFLFEYFSETQRNKGNFPGRFSGRQFSNSRSEMNVSTLELGDSALYLCASSLIDRGVTNEKLFFGSGTQLSVL.

Here the CDR3 reads CASSLTNQGEDTQYF. The DNA of the CDR3 is TGTGCCAGCAGCTTAACTAACCAGGGGGAGGATACGCAGTATTTT. This chain connects TRBV7-3 to TRBJ2-3, with TRBD1 matching 7 bases. The junction had 6 bases not matched to a gene; V was cut back by 0 bases and J by 6 bases. Germline-derived CDR1 and CDR2 are SGHTA and FQGTGA. The CDR3 length is 15 residues.